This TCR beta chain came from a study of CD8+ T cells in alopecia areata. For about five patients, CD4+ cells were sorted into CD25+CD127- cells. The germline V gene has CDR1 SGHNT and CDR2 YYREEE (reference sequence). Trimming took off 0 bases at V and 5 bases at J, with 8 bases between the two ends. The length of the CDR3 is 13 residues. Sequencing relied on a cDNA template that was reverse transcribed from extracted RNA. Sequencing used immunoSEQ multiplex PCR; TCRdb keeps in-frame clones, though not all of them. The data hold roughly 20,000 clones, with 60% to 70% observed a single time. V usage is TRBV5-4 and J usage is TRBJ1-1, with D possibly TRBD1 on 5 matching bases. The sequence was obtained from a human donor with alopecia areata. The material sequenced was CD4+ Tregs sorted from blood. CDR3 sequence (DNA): TGTGCCAGCAGCTTGGACCGGGGGACTGAAGCTTTCTTT. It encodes CASSLDRGTEAFF.